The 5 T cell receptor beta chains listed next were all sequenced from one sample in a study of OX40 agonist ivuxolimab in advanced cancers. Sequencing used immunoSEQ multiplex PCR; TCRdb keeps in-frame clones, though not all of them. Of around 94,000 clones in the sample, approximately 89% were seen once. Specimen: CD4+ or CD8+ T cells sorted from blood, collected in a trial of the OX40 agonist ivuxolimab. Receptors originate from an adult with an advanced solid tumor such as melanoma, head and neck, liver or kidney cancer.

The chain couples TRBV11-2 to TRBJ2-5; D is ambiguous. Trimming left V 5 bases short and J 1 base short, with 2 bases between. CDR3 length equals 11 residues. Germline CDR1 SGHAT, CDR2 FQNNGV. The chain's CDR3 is CASSVQETQYF. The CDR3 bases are TGTGCCAGCAGCGTCCAAGAGACCCAGTACTTC.

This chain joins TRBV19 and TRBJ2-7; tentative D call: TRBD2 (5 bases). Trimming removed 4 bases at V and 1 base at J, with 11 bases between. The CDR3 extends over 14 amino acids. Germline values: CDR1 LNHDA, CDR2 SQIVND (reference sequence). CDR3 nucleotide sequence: TGTGCCAGTAGTAAAGAGGACTTATCCTACGAGCAGTACTTC. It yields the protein CASSKEDLSYEQYF.

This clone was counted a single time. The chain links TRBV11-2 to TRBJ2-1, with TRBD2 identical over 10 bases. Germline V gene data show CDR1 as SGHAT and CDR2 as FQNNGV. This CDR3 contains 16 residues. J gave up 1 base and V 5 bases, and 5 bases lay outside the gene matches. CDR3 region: CASSHGAGGSYNEQFF. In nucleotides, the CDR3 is TGTGCCAGCAGCCACGGAGCGGGAGGGTCCTACAATGAGCAGTTCTTC.

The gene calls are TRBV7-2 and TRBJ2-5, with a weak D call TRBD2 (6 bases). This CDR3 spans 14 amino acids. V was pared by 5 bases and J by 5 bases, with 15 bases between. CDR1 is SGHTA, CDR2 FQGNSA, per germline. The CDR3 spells CASSLVPGRETQYF. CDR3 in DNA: TGTGCCAGCAGCCTCGTTCCGGGGAGGGAGACCCAGTACTTC. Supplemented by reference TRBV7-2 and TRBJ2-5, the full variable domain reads GAGVSQSPSNKVTEKGKDVELRCDPISGHTALYWYRQSLGQGLEFLIYFQGNSAPDKSGLPSDRFSAERTGGSVSTLTIQRTQQEDSAVYLCASSLVPGRETQYFGPGTRLLVL.

CDR3 bases: TGTGCCAGCAGCCCCGGGACGAGTGGGGAGGGGACTGAAGCTTTCTTT. This gives the protein CASSPGTSGEGTEAFF. This chain joins TRBV11-1 and TRBJ1-1; a weak D match, TRBD1 (5 bases). There are 16 residues in the CDR3. CDR1 is SGHAT, CDR2 FQDESV, per germline (reference sequence). V lost 5 bases and J 5 bases, leaving 21 bases between the germline ends.